This passage covers 27 T cell receptor beta chains from one sample sequenced in a study of blood T cell repertoires in COVID-19. The method was immunoSEQ multiplex PCR; TCRdb's version includes in-frame clones alone and lacks a portion of them. This table holds 350,000 to 450,000 clones, over 85% found once. The sequencing sample was made of PBMCs or T cells enriched from blood (not recorded which). These receptors originate from a woman between 25 and 40 years old who had recovered from COVID-19.

In the case of this clone: At the DNA level, this CDR3 is encoded by other sequences in the same sample as well. The V gene is TRBV10-3, the J gene TRBJ2-7, with a weak D call TRBD2 (5 bases). Germline V lookup: CDR1 ENHRY, CDR2 SYGVKD. CDR3 length: 12 amino acids. V was pared by 2 bases and J by 12 bases, with 14 bases between. For the CDR3, the DNA is TGTGCCATCAGTGAGCCGGGGTTACCGCCGTACTTC. This gives the protein CAISEPGLPPYF.

The table lists this clone with a count of one. V gene TRBV11-2 combines with J gene TRBJ2-1; TRBD2 matches 8 bases. The CDR3 is 16 residues long. Trimming at V came to 5 bases and at J to 4 bases, leaving 10 bases not matched to a gene. The germline gives CDR1 SGHAT, CDR2 FQNNGV. CDR3 amino acids: CASSRRGGGGYNEQFF. The CDR3 coding sequence is TGTGCCAGCAGCCGCCGGGGGGGCGGGGGTTACAATGAGCAGTTCTTC.

The chain joins TRBV29-1 to TRBJ2-7; a possible D gene is TRBD2 (5 bases). Trimming removed 1 base at V and 4 bases at J, with 11 bases between. Germline assignment: CDR1 SQVTM and CDR2 ANQGSEA. The CDR3 runs 13 residues. The CDR3 is CSVEGQRGYEQYF. CDR3 bases: TGCAGCGTTGAAGGGCAGCGAGGGTACGAGCAGTACTTC.

This rearrangement joins TRBV7-6 to TRBJ2-4, with TRBD2 matching over 13 bases. The germline CDR1 and CDR2 sequences are SGHVS and FNYEAQ. The V and J ends lost 0 bases and 8 bases, in that order; junction bases with no gene match: 10. The CDR3 covers 18 residues. CDR3: CASSLAVTSGGAIYIQYF. The CDR3 coding sequence is TGTGCCAGCAGCTTAGCGGTCACTAGCGGGGGGGCAATTTACATTCAGTACTTC.

Concerning this clone: Other DNA sequences in the sample encode the same CDR3. The V and J genes are TRBV5-1 and TRBJ2-7, with 9 bases identical to TRBD1. Trimming at V came to 4 bases and at J to 3 bases, leaving 5 bases not matched to a gene. CDR3 length: 14 amino acids. Germline V gives CDR1 SGHRS, CDR2 YFSETQ. CDR3 in amino acids: CASSLRDRDYEQYF. CDR3 DNA sequence: TGCGCCAGCAGCCTCCGGGACAGGGACTACGAGCAGTACTTC. Full variable domain (missing parts from reference TRBV5-1 and TRBJ2-7): KAGVTQTPRYLIKTRGQQVTLSCSPISGHRSVSWYQQTPGQGLQFLFEYFSETQRNKGNFPGRFSGRQFSNSRSEMNVSTLELGDSALYLCASSLRDRDYEQYFGPGTRLTVT.

The V call is TRBV6-6, the J call TRBJ2-1; 7 positions match TRBD2. With V trimmed by 5 bases and J by 0 bases, 10 bases remained unmatched. Germline V CDR1 and CDR2: MNHNY, SVGAGI (reference sequence). This CDR3 region has 17 residues. The CDR3 DNA is TGTGCCAGCAGTCCTGTCGGGGGGAGCTTCTCCTACAATGAGCAGTTCTTC. Translation: CASSPVGGSFSYNEQFF.

V gene TRBV19 combines with J gene TRBJ1-5; 9 bases match TRBD1. The CDR3 length is 15 residues. Germline values: CDR1 LNHDA, CDR2 SQIVND (reference sequence). Germline trimming cut 2 bases from V and 4 bases from J; bases unmatched to any gene: 3. The DNA of the CDR3 is TGTGCCAGTAGTATACAGGGACAGGGAAATCAGCCCCAGCATTTT. It specifies CASSIQGQGNQPQHF.

V usage is TRBV30 and J usage is TRBJ1-6, with a weak D call TRBD1 (6 bases). Germline V lookup: CDR1 GTSNPN, CDR2 SVGIG (reference sequence). Trimming shortened V by 3 bases and J by 10 bases, and 19 bases separated the two germline ends. The CDR3 extends over 15 amino acids. DNA for the CDR3: TGTGCCTGGAGGCCCTGGGGCAGGGGTACCTCACCCCTCCACTTT. This translates into CAWRPWGRGTSPLHF.

The V gene is TRBV29-1, the J gene TRBJ2-3; D is ambiguous. The V end was cut by 4 bases, the J end by 5 bases, with 13 bases between. The CDR3 extends over 13 amino acids. CDR1 is SQVTM, CDR2 ANQGSEA, per germline. The CDR3 loop reads CSVGAVSVDTQYF. DNA for the CDR3: TGCAGCGTTGGTGCGGTCTCAGTAGATACGCAGTATTTT.

The chain uses TRBV6-2 or TRBV6-3 and TRBJ2-7; unclear D gene. Germline V lookup: CDR1 MNHEY, CDR2 SVGEGT. The CDR3 totals 14 residues. Trimming shortened V by 3 bases and J by 2 bases, and 11 bases separated the two germline ends. The CDR3 here is CASSYRYLTYEQYF. For the CDR3, the DNA is TGTGCCAGCAGTTATCGGTACCTTACCTACGAGCAGTACTTC.

The chain employs TRBV4-1 and TRBJ1-1, with D unresolved. CDR3 length: 13 residues. Per the germline V gene, CDR1 is MGHRA and CDR2 is YSYEKL. V shed 0 bases and J shed 11 bases, with 13 bases lying between them. CDR3 coding DNA: TGCGCCAGCAGCCAAGAACGGGGATTTGGTGCTTTCTTT. Amino acids: CASSQERGFGAFF.

CDR3 DNA: TGCGCCAGCAGCCAAGAGCGACCAGACAGGGGCCCCCCATATATCGGGTCACCCCTCCACTTT. This codes for CASSQERPDRGPPYIGSPLHF. V and J are TRBV4-1 and TRBJ1-6, with 8 bases aligning to TRBD1. The CDR3 totals 21 residues. Germline V gene sequence: CDR1 MGHRA, CDR2 YSYEKL. Trimming at V came to 0 bases and at J to 10 bases, leaving 23 bases not matched to a gene.

The genes are TRBV29-1 and TRBJ1-2; no reliable D call. Trimming took off 4 bases at V and 14 bases at J, with 17 bases between the two ends. This CDR3 has 11 residues. The germline CDR1 and CDR2 sequences are SQVTM and ANQGSEA. The CDR3 DNA reads TGCAGCGTTGCGACTGAGAAGCGTGGTACCTTC. It specifies CSVATEKRGTF.

The rearrangement links TRBV2 to TRBJ2-5; no definite D call. Per germline, CDR1 SNHLY and CDR2 FYNNEI. Trimming removed 1 base from V and 2 bases from J, with 8 bases in between. The CDR3 is 14 residues long. Here the CDR3 DNA reads TGTGCCAGCAGTGAAGGGCACCTTCAAGAGACCCAGTACTTC. Its translation is CASSEGHLQETQYF.

The chain couples TRBV5-1 to TRBJ1-5, with TRBD1 as a possible D gene (6 bases). Germline-derived CDR1 and CDR2 are SGHRS and YFSETQ. V was trimmed by 0 bases and J by 5 bases, leaving 12 bases between them. The CDR3 has 15 amino acids. This chain's CDR3 is CASSLGYRVDQPQHF. Written as DNA, the CDR3 is TGCGCCAGCAGCTTGGGGTACAGGGTGGATCAGCCCCAGCATTTT.

This rearrangement joins TRBV5-1 to TRBJ1-6; 9 bases line up with TRBD1. The germline V gene encodes CDR1 SGHRS and CDR2 YFSETQ. Unmatched junction bases numbered 7, after V lost 3 bases and J lost 6 bases. The CDR3 spans 16 residues. Here the CDR3 DNA reads TGCGCCAGCAGCTGGGGACAGGGCCAGAGTAATTCACCCCTCCACTTT. The encoded protein is CASSWGQGQSNSPLHF. Supplemented by reference TRBV5-1 and TRBJ1-6, the full variable domain reads KAGVTQTPRYLIKTRGQQVTLSCSPISGHRSVSWYQQTPGQGLQFLFEYFSETQRNKGNFPGRFSGRQFSNSRSEMNVSTLELGDSALYLCASSWGQGQSNSPLHFGNGTRLTVT.

This chain uses TRBV6-5 with TRBJ1-3, with 7 bases matching TRBD1. V shed 6 bases, J shed 7 bases, and the junction held 6 bases outside the gene matches. The CDR3 is made up of 13 amino acids. Looked up from germline, CDR1 is MNHEY and CDR2 is SVGAGI. The CDR3 DNA reads TGTGCCAGCAGCAGGGACAGTTGGAACACCATATATTTT. This translates into CASSRDSWNTIYF.

The chain couples TRBV6-1 to TRBJ1-2; 8 nucleotides align to TRBD1. CDR3 length: 15 amino acids. V dropped 2 bases and J dropped 8; count of bases not matched to a gene: 10. Germline CDR1 is MNHNS and CDR2 is SASEGT. This CDR3 reads CASSEWVQGADGYTF. The CDR3 coding sequence is TGTGCCAGCAGTGAATGGGTCCAGGGGGCGGACGGCTACACCTTC.

V usage is TRBV3-1 (or the pseudogene TRBV3-2) and J usage is TRBJ1-5; 7 positions match TRBD1. CDR1 and CDR2 from the germline V gene are LGHDT and YNNKEL (reference sequence). This CDR3 has 14 amino acids. The V gene end was trimmed by 6 bases and the J gene end by 1 base; junction bases not matched to a gene: 3. CDR3 amino acids: CASSPTGSNQPQHF. CDR3 DNA sequence: TGTGCCAGCAGTCCGACAGGGAGCAATCAGCCCCAGCATTTT.

On this clone: This specimen includes other DNA sequences encoding the same CDR3. This chain's CDR3 is CASSLPNQPQHF. As DNA, the CDR3 is TGTGCCAGCAGTTTACCGAATCAGCCCCAGCATTTT. This chain links TRBV28 with TRBJ1-5; no clear D. This CDR3 contains 12 residues. Germline CDR1 is MDHEN and CDR2 is SYDVKM. V was shortened by 2 bases and J by 4 bases, with 3 bases between the two germline ends. Together with reference TRBV28 and TRBJ1-5, the CDR3 gives the full variable domain: DVKVTQSSRYLVKRTGEKVFLECVQDMDHENMFWYRQDPGLGLRLIYFSYDVKMKEKGDIPEGYSVSREKKERFSLILESASTNQTSMYLCASSLPNQPQHFGDGTRLSIL.

The rearrangement uses TRBV9 and TRBJ1-5; D is perhaps TRBD1 (6 bases). The CDR3 has 15 amino acids. The V gene's germline CDR1 is SGDLS and CDR2 YYNGEE. V gave up 4 bases and J gave up 1 base, with 12 bases separating them. The CDR3 DNA follows: TGTGCCAGCAGCCCGACGGGACAAAGCAATCAGCCCCAGCATTTT. This sequence encodes CASSPTGQSNQPQHF.

V and J are TRBV30 and TRBJ2-2; D is uncertain. In germline, CDR1 is GTSNPN, CDR2 SVGIG (reference sequence). This CDR3 is built from 12 residues. V lost 3 bases, J lost 6 bases, and 8 bases lay in between. CDR3 sequence (DNA): TGTGCCTGGAGCGACTTGGCCGGGGAGCTGTTTTTT. The encoded protein is CAWSDLAGELFF.

The rearrangement uses TRBV27 and TRBJ2-7; D is perhaps TRBD2 (7 bases). The CDR3 runs 14 residues. The V end was cut by 0 bases, the J end by 7 bases, with 13 bases between. From germline, CDR1 is MNHEY and CDR2 SMNVEV (reference sequence). DNA of the CDR3: TGTGCCAGCAGTTTATCTCGGGGGGCTGCTGAGCAGTACTTC. The encoded protein is CASSLSRGAAEQYF.

The chain is built from TRBV4-1 and TRBJ1-2, with D perhaps TRBD1 (6 bases). Germline V lookup: CDR1 MGHRA, CDR2 YSYEKL. With 1 base removed from V and 4 bases from J, the gap between germline ends came to 13 bases. The CDR3 is 15 residues long. The CDR3 loop reads CASSQAAGTIYGYTF. The CDR3 DNA follows: TGCGCCAGCAGCCAAGCAGCCGGGACAATCTATGGCTACACCTTC.

The chain carries TRBV30 and TRBJ1-6; 7 bases are a match to TRBD1. The CDR3 covers 15 residues. Unmatched junction bases numbered 11, after V lost 5 bases and J lost 7 bases. Germline lookup yields CDR1 GTSNPN and CDR2 SVGIG (reference sequence). This CDR3 reads CAWDKGDSGNSPLHF. In nucleotides, the CDR3 is TGTGCCTGGGACAAAGGGGACAGCGGAAATTCACCCCTCCACTTT.

This sequence joins TRBV9 and TRBJ2-1, with D possibly TRBD1 on 6 matching bases. The ends were cut back, 0 bases at V and 3 bases at J, with 13 bases in the middle. CDR3 length: 16 residues. CDR1 is SGDLS and CDR2 is YYNGEE in the germline V gene. The CDR3 is CASSVAPGRGYNEQFF. The CDR3 DNA reads as TGTGCCAGCAGCGTAGCCCCGGGCAGGGGCTACAATGAGCAGTTCTTC.

This clone occurred once. The chain recombines TRBV19 with TRBJ1-2; the match to TRBD1 covers 9 bases. Trimming at V came to 4 bases and at J to 2 bases, leaving 14 bases not matched to a gene. CDR3 size: 18 residues. Germline V gene sequence: CDR1 LNHDA, CDR2 SQIVND (reference sequence). The CDR3 bases are TGTGCCAGTAGTAGACTCCTGGACAGGGGAGGGGTCAACTATGGCTACACCTTC. Translating it yields CASSRLLDRGGVNYGYTF.